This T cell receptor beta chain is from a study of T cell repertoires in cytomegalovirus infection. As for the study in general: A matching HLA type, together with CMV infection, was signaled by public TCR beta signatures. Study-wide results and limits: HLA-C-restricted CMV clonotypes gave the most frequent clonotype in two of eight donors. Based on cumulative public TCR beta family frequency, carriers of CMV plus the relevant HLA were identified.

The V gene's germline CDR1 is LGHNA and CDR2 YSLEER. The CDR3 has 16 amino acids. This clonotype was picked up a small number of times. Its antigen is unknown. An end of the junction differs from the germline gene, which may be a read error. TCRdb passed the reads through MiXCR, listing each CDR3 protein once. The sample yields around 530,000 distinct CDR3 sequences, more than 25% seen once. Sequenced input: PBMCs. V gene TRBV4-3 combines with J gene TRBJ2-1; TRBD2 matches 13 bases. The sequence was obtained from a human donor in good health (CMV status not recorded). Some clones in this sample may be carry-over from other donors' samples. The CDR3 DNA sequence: TGTGCCAGCAGCCAAGGGACTAGCGGGACCTACAATGAGCAGTTCTTC. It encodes CASSQGTSGTYNEQFF.